This T cell receptor (beta chain) was observed in a study of blood T cell repertoires in COVID-19. Study in general: Donors in the United States, Italy and Spain gave samples during acute or convalescent COVID-19. PBMCs, B-cell-depleted T cells, or T cells were the source of the cDNA or gDNA that made up the material.

There are 11 residues in the CDR3. Germline V lookup: CDR1 SNHLY, CDR2 FYNNEI. The ends were cut back, 6 bases at V and 2 bases at J, with 5 bases in the middle. Profiled with immunoSEQ multiplex PCR; TCRdb holds only in-frame clones, not every one. The table shows fewer than 2,000 clones, with approximately 84% occurring only once. Sequenced input: peripheral blood. The chain has TRBV2 and TRBJ2-7; a weak D match, TRBD2 (5 bases). The TCR was taken from a man between 65 and 85 years old with active COVID-19. In DNA, the CDR3 is TGTGCCAGCAGACTAGCCTACGAGCAGTACTTC. Translation gives CASRLAYEQYF.